This entry is about one T cell receptor beta chain. This clone was seen at least ten times. Its antigen specificity is not known. The CDR3 end lies 3 residues beyond the end of the read and is filled in from the germline J gene. For sequencing input, CVID and control samples contributed equivalent amounts of genomic DNA. For every sample, a 60 bp segment covering the rearranged TCRbeta CDR3 region was amplified and then sequenced. The immunoSEQ assay, a bias-corrected multiplex PCR with high-throughput sequencing, was employed for TCRbeta amplification. As for the original processing: Each unique nucleotide sequence was treated as a clone and annotated with V, D and J genes, copy number and frequency. Sequences were labeled productive if in frame, and non-productive if out of frame or containing stop codons. As previously described, Shannon's entropy was used to calculate clonality. The predicted amino acid sequences of productive clones were used to derive the mean CDR3 Kyte-Doolittle hydropathy. The R hclust function was used to hierarchically cluster scaled V gene usage with Manhattan distance and complete linkage. To assess clone sharing by CDR3 amino acid sequence, 12 repertoires per group were resampled over 100 rounds. The repertoires were screened for over 60 published EBV-specific TCRbeta sequences and around 240 published CMV-specific TCRbeta sequences. After two CVID samples that produced fewer than 10,000 sequences were dropped from the analysis, some 42 CVID repertoires remained. Held by TCRdb, this immuneACCESS table contains in-frame sequences only and omits some clones. Under half of the omission traces to an unresolved V gene where checked; the cause of the rest is unknown. The V and J calls and clone size come from that table; D and trimming were worked out from the DNA. In this sample, around 32,000 clones appear, none counted once only. 4.5% of the sample is in the top ten clones.

This sample was included in a study of T cell clonality in common variable immunodeficiency (dated by TCRdb to about 2015). The germline V gene specifies SQVTM as CDR1 and ANQGSEA as CDR2. From the cysteine up to the phenylalanine, the CDR3 has a length of 13 residues. Sequencing covers 30 bases of the CDR3, shown here with the frame starting at base 1. V sheds 2 bases and J sheds 6 bases, leaving 13 bases between their ends. Most of the CVID patients and most of the healthy controls were of Caucasian heritage. Heparinized peripheral whole blood samples of about 5 to 9 ml were collected from each donor. Genomic DNA from adults with common variable immune deficiency (CVID) and from healthy adult controls was the source for sequencing TCRbeta CDR3 repertoires. The control group was made up of about 22 healthy adult volunteers (approximately 10 male and roughly 12 female) whose ages ranged from 23 to 66 years, with a mean age of roughly 30. To isolate peripheral blood mononuclear cells, diluted blood was subjected to density centrifugation over Hypaque 1077 or Ficoll-Paque. Genomic DNA was obtained from unsorted mononuclear cells through either Qiagen column purification or a centrifugation-based method.

General findings and caveats noted by the study authors: TCRbeta clonality was higher in CVID subjects than in healthy controls (t-test p = 0.018), and the increase was most characteristic of about a third of subjects. Although equal DNA input was used, an average of approximately 82,000 unique sequences per sample was obtained for controls, compared with about 31,547 for CVID samples. CVID TCRbeta sequences reportedly showed fewer deletions and N-nucleotide insertions and lacked highly modified clones with 13 or more V deletions. According to the authors, finding the cause of the higher clonality in CVID would require sequencing the repertoires of T cell subpopulations. CVID subjects shared fewer TCRbeta clones with each other than healthy controls did (p < 0.0001). Patient heterogeneity within the CVID cohort put limits on correlating repertoire features with clinical complications.

Material: peripheral blood mononuclear cells. The origin of this receptor is a person between 18 and 75 years old in good health. The chain joins TRBV29-1 to TRBJ1-1; the D region possibly corresponds to TRBD1 (5 bases align). CDR3 region: CSVEPRLGAEAFF. Partial CDR3 DNA: TGCAGCGTTGAACCCAGGTTAGGGGCTGAA. The entire variable domain, with the stretches around the CDR3 drawn from the reference TRBV29-1 and TRBJ1-1 proteins, is SAVISQKPSRDICQRGTSLTIQCQVDSQVTMMFWYRQQPGQSLTLIATANQGSEATYESGFVIDKFPISRPNLTFSTLTVSNMSPEDSSIYLCSVEPRLGAEAFFGQGTRLTVV.